This T cell receptor beta chain was recorded in a study of Graves' ophthalmopathy and Graves' hyperthyroidism. RNA transcripts were the source from which TCR beta CDR3 regions were amplified. The first round was an RT-PCR with HTBI primers, and the second round was a multiplex PCR. Each CDR3 protein gets one entry after TCRdb re-called the multiplex PCR reads with MiXCR. The sample holds 200,000 to 250,000 distinct CDR3 sequences; approximately 21% are singletons and the top ten take approximately 40%. The study's findings and limits: Most expanded clonotypes in thyroid above 0.001 frequency also showed up in blood. Prediction of ophthalmopathy progression reached about 70% sensitivity and around 72% specificity.

This clonotype was observed many times. Its antigen is currently unknown. Where ophthalmopathy was present, donors had moderate-to-severe activity, CAS ≥3, NOSPECS ≥4 and duration under 3 months. The V end lost 6 bases, the J end lost 8 bases, and 17 bases lay between the germline ends. Looked up from germline, CDR1 is MDHEN and CDR2 is SYDVKM. This CDR3 has 13 residues. The specimen sequenced was peripheral blood. This receptor was obtained from a woman between 45 and 65 years old with Graves' ophthalmopathy. The chain recombines TRBV28 with TRBJ2-7, with D tentatively TRBD2 (6 bases). DNA for the CDR3: TGTGCCAGCAGCCCTGGCGGGGTACCTAAGCAGTACTTC. Protein: CASSPGGVPKQYF.